The 3 T cell receptor beta chains presented below share a single source sample, sequenced in a study of blood T cell repertoires in COVID-19. Clones were read by immunoSEQ multiplex PCR, and TCRdb kept only the in-frame ones, dropping some. The sample has about 55,000 clones, 75% to 90% seen once. The sample was peripheral blood. Every receptor here comes from a human donor in a cohort sampled during active COVID-19.

The chain recombines TRBV6-1 with TRBJ2-5, with D perhaps matching TRBD2 (5 bases). The V end was cut by 3 bases, the J end by 4 bases, with 15 bases between. This CDR3 is 15 amino acids long. CDR1 is MNHNS, CDR2 SASEGT, per germline. CDR3: CASSEMSGVVETQYF. The CDR3 nucleotides are TGTGCCAGCAGTGAGATGAGCGGAGTCGTAGAGACCCAGTACTTC.

This clone ranks as medium-sized (0.01 to 0.1%). V usage is TRBV18 and J usage is TRBJ2-1; D remains unclear. The CDR3 covers 15 residues. The V and J ends lost 3 bases and 5 bases respectively, with 14 bases between them. Germline CDR1 KGHSH, CDR2 LQKENI. Here the CDR3 reads CASSPISNTHNEQFF. The CDR3 nucleotides are TGTGCCAGCTCACCTATTTCGAACACACACAATGAGCAGTTCTTC. The full variable domain, rest sourced from reference TRBV18 and TRBJ2-1, is NAGVMQNPRHLVRRRGQEARLRCSPMKGHSHVYWYRQLPEEGLKFMVYLQKENIIDESGMPKERFSAEFPKEGPSILRIQQVVRGDSAAYFCASSPISNTHNEQFFGPGTRLTVL.

The rearrangement uses TRBV20-1 and TRBJ1-2; D is uncertain. The CDR3 has 11 amino acids. Germline loops: CDR1 DFQATT, CDR2 SNEGSKA (reference sequence). V was shortened by 8 bases and J by 3 bases, with 10 bases between the two germline ends. The CDR3 region has the DNA TGCAGTACAGAATGGTACTATGGCTACACCTTC. Its translation is CSTEWYYGYTF.